The text below deals with one T cell receptor beta chain. Antigen specificity is unknown. The data were obtained in a study of siplizumab effects on memory and regulatory T cells. TCR templates, some 10^5 per sample, were assayed. Libraries were prepared by immunoSEQ multiplex PCR; TCRdb keeps only in-frame clonotypes and omits some of them. The sample yields about 100,000 clones, over 90% seen once. CDR3 length: 15 residues. Germline CDR1 reads KGHSH; CDR2 reads LQKENI. Trimming stripped 4 bases from V and 4 bases from J, with 13 bases between. General study findings and limits: Left unconfirmed was the suppressive function of proliferating Tregs from siplizumab cultures.

The chain employs TRBV18 and TRBJ2-2; weak D call: TRBD2 (6 bases). This receptor was identified in a human donor in good health. The sequenced material came from non-Treg CD4+ T cells sorted from blood. In DNA form, the CDR3 reads TGTGCCAGCTCACTGGAGCGGGCCGGCACCGGGGAGCTGTTTTTT. Protein sequence: CASSLERAGTGELFF.